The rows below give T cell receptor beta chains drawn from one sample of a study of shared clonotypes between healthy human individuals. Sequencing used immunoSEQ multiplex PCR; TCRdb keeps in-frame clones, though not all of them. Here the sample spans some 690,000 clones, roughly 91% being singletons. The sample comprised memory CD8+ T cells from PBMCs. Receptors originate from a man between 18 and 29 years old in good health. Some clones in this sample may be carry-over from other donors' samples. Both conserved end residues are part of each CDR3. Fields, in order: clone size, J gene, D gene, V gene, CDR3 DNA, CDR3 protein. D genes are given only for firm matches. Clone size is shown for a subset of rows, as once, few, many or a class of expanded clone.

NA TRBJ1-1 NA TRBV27 TGTGCCAGCAGTTTTCGGGGGGTAGGGACTGAAGCTTTCTTT CASSFRGVGTEAFF
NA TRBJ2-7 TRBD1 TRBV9 TGTGCCAGCAGCGTAGTGGCGACAGGGGGTCACGAGCAGTACTTC CASSVVATGGHEQYF
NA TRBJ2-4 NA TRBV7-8 TGTGCCAGCAGCTTATCCGAGGGGGCCAAAAACATTCAGTACTTC CASSLSEGAKNIQYF
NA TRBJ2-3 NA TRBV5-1 TGCGCCAGCAGCTTGGGTGCGGATACGCAGTATTTT CASSLGADTQYF
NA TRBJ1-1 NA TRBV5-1 TGCGCCAGCAGCCCCAGGGACGTCGGGGGCACTGAAGCTTTCTTT CASSPRDVGGTEAFF
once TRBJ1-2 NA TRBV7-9 TGTGCCAGCAGCTTAGTAACTCAGAATAACTATGGCTACACCTTC CASSLVTQNNYGYTF
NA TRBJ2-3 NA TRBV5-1 TGCGCCAGCAGCTTGGCAGCAAGGGGCACAGATACGCAGTATTTT CASSLAARGTDTQYF
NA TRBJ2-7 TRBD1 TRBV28 TGTGCCAGCAGTTTACCCGGACAGGTCTACGAGCAGTACTTC CASSLPGQVYEQYF
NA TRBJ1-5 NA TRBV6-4 TGTGCCAGCAGTGAGTCCCCGGGGGGGCATCAGCCCCAGCATTTT CASSESPGGHQPQHF
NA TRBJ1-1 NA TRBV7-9 TGTGCCAGCAGCTTAGGACGCCCTTGGGGGAACACTGAAGCTTTCTTT CASSLGRPWGNTEAFF
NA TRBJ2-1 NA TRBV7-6 TGTGCCAGCAGCTTAGTGGGGGGCCATGAGCAGTTCTTC CASSLVGGHEQFF
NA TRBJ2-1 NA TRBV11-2 TGTGCCAGCAGCTCCACTTTAGGGGACTACAATGAGCAGTTCTTC CASSSTLGDYNEQFF
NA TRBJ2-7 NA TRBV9 TGTGCCAGCAGCGCCGGGGACGGCTACGAGCAGTACTTC CASSAGDGYEQYF
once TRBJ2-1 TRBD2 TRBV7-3 TGTGCCAGCAGCCTCGCCCCTAGCGGGAGACGGTCCCATGAGCAGTTCTTC CASSLAPSGRRSHEQFF
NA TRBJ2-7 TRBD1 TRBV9 TGTGCCAGCAGCCTCCGGGACAGGGACCCCTTTTTAATGGTGGAACAGTACTTC CASSLRDRDPFLMVEQYF
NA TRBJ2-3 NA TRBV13 TGTGCCAGCAGCTTAGATCGCTCTATTAGCACAGATACGCAGTATTTT CASSLDRSISTDTQYF
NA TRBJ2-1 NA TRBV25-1 TGTGCCAGCAGTGAAGGCAAGCAGTTCTTC CASSEGKQFF
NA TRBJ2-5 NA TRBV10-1 TGCGCCAGCCGAGTGGGTGGCCAGTACTTC CASRVGGQYF
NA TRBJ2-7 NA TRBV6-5 TGTGCCAGCAGTCTCATGGGGGGCTACGAGCAGTACTTC CASSLMGGYEQYF
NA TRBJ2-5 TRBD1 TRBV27 TGTGCCAGCAGTCCCTCGACAGGGGGCAGAGAGACCCAGTACTTC CASSPSTGGRETQYF